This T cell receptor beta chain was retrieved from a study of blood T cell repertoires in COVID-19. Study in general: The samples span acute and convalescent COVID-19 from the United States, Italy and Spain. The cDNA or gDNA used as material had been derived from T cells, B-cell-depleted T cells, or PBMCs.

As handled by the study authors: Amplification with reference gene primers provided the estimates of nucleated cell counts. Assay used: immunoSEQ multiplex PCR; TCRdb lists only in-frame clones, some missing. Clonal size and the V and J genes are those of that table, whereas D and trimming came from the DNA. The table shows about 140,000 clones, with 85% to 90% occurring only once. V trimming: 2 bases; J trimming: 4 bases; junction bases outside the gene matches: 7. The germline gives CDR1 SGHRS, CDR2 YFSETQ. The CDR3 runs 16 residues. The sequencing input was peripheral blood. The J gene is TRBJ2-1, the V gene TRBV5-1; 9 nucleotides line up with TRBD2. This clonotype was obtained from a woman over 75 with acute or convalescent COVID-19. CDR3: CASSLLAGANYNEQFF. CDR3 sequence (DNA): TGCGCCAGCAGCTTATTAGCGGGGGCGAATTACAATGAGCAGTTCTTC.